A selection of T cell receptor beta chains follows, all from one sample in a study of blood T cell repertoires in COVID-19. Sequenced by immunoSEQ multiplex PCR; TCRdb stores in-frame clones only, minus some. The data show around 130,000 clones, with 84% seen just once and 3% to 4.5% held by the top ten. Sequencing input: PBMCs or T cells enriched from blood (not recorded which). All receptors come from a woman aged 25 to 45 who had recovered from COVID-19. Both conserved end residues are part of each CDR3. The order of the fields is J gene, D gene, V gene, clone size, CDR3 DNA, CDR3 protein. A D gene is named only where the DNA matches it firmly. Where a row states a size, it is once, few, many or the class of an expanded clone; other rows omit it.

j_gene: TRBJ2-3; d_gene: TRBD1; v_gene: TRBV6-1; abundance: -; CDR3nt: TGTGCCAGCAGTGAAACAGGGGCCTTAACAGATACGCAGTATTTT; CDR3aa: CASSETGALTDTQYF
j_gene: TRBJ2-5; d_gene: TRBD1; v_gene: TRBV5-8; abundance: once; CDR3nt: TGTGCCAGCAGCAGGGGAGGACAGGGTGTAGAGACCCAGTACTTC; CDR3aa: CASSRGGQGVETQYF
j_gene: TRBJ2-3; d_gene: TRBD2; v_gene: TRBV5-6; abundance: -; CDR3nt: TGTGCCAGCAGCGTTGCTAGCGGTCTCGGCACAGATACGCAGTATTTT; CDR3aa: CASSVASGLGTDTQYF
j_gene: TRBJ1-1; d_gene: TRBD1; v_gene: TRBV4-2; abundance: -; CDR3nt: TGTGCCAGCAGCCAGGACAGGGGGGGGAACACTGAAGCTTTCTTT; CDR3aa: CASSQDRGGNTEAFF
j_gene: TRBJ2-1; d_gene: -; v_gene: TRBV19; abundance: -; CDR3nt: TGTGCCAGTGGAGGAGCTTCCTACAATGAGCAGTTCTTC; CDR3aa: CASGGASYNEQFF
j_gene: TRBJ2-5; d_gene: TRBD2; v_gene: TRBV4-2; abundance: -; CDR3nt: TGTGCCAGCAGCCAAGGGTCTCGGCGGGAGGGCCCGGAGACCCAGTACTTC; CDR3aa: CASSQGSRREGPETQYF
j_gene: TRBJ2-7; d_gene: TRBD2; v_gene: TRBV14; abundance: -; CDR3nt: TGTGCCAGCAGCCCCCGGACTAGCGGGATCTACGAGCAGTACTTC; CDR3aa: CASSPRTSGIYEQYF
j_gene: TRBJ2-7; d_gene: -; v_gene: TRBV5-1; abundance: -; CDR3nt: TGCGCCAGCAGCTTGAGGAGGGCAGGGCGCGACGAGCAGTACTTC; CDR3aa: CASSLRRAGRDEQYF
j_gene: TRBJ1-2; d_gene: -; v_gene: TRBV28; abundance: -; CDR3nt: TGTGCCAGCAATACTATTATTACAGCGGCCCTGGATGGCTACACCTTC; CDR3aa: CASNTIITAALDGYTF
j_gene: TRBJ2-3; d_gene: TRBD2; v_gene: TRBV3-1/TRBV3-2; abundance: -; CDR3nt: TGTGCCAGCAGCCAAGGCGGGGGAGGCACAGATACGCAGTATTTT; CDR3aa: CASSQGGGGTDTQYF
j_gene: TRBJ1-6; d_gene: TRBD1; v_gene: TRBV4-2; abundance: few; CDR3nt: TGTGCCAGCAGCCAAGATTTAGGACAGGGGAATTCACCCCTCCACTTT; CDR3aa: CASSQDLGQGNSPLHF
j_gene: TRBJ2-2; d_gene: TRBD2; v_gene: TRBV7-2; abundance: -; CDR3nt: TGTGCCAGCGGAGGAGCGGGAGGGCGTACCGGGGAGCTGTTTTTT; CDR3aa: CASGGAGGRTGELFF
j_gene: TRBJ2-7; d_gene: TRBD2; v_gene: TRBV4-3; abundance: -; CDR3nt: TGCGCCAGCAGCCAAGAAGGGGCGGGGGGACCCTACGAGCAGTACTTC; CDR3aa: CASSQEGAGGPYEQYF
j_gene: TRBJ1-2; d_gene: TRBD1; v_gene: TRBV18; abundance: -; CDR3nt: TGTGCCAGCTCACCAGACAGGGGGATTGGCTACACCTTC; CDR3aa: CASSPDRGIGYTF
j_gene: TRBJ2-1; d_gene: -; v_gene: TRBV28; abundance: -; CDR3nt: TGTGCCAGCAGTTTTCTAGCGAGCTCCTACAATGAGCAGTTCTTC; CDR3aa: CASSFLASSYNEQFF
j_gene: TRBJ1-1; d_gene: -; v_gene: TRBV12-3/TRBV12-4; abundance: few; CDR3nt: TGTGCCAGCAGGGATCAGGGGTATACTGAAGCTTTCTTT; CDR3aa: CASRDQGYTEAFF
j_gene: TRBJ2-2; d_gene: -; v_gene: TRBV19; abundance: -; CDR3nt: TGTGCCAGTAGTATACCACAGGGAATGTTCACCGGGGAGCTGTTTTTT; CDR3aa: CASSIPQGMFTGELFF
j_gene: TRBJ2-1; d_gene: TRBD2; v_gene: TRBV27; abundance: -; CDR3nt: TGTGCCACCTTAGCGGGGCCCTACAATGAGCAGTTCTTC; CDR3aa: CATLAGPYNEQFF
j_gene: TRBJ1-2; d_gene: -; v_gene: TRBV15; abundance: -; CDR3nt: TGTGCCACCAGCAGGCCGACGACAGGAGAAGGCTACACCTTC; CDR3aa: CATSRPTTGEGYTF
j_gene: TRBJ1-2; d_gene: -; v_gene: TRBV28; abundance: once; CDR3nt: TGTGCCAGCAGGGGCCAGGGGCGCCTCTATGGCTACACCTTC; CDR3aa: CASRGQGRLYGYTF
j_gene: TRBJ1-5; d_gene: -; v_gene: TRBV28; abundance: -; CDR3nt: TGTGCCAGCAGTTTATTTTGGCAGGACTCTAGGGTTAATCAGCCCCAGCATTTT; CDR3aa: CASSLFWQDSRVNQPQHF
j_gene: TRBJ1-1; d_gene: TRBD1; v_gene: TRBV5-1; abundance: -; CDR3nt: TGCGCCATCCTTCAACGCAGGGGGCCGAACACTGAAGCTTTCTTT; CDR3aa: CAILQRRGPNTEAFF
j_gene: TRBJ1-2; d_gene: -; v_gene: TRBV28; abundance: -; CDR3nt: TGTGCCAGCGCCCTACAGGGCAACTATGGCTACACCTTC; CDR3aa: CASALQGNYGYTF
j_gene: TRBJ1-2; d_gene: -; v_gene: TRBV12-3/TRBV12-4; abundance: once; CDR3nt: TGTGCCAGCAGTTTCGGGTGGCGTGGCTACACCTTC; CDR3aa: CASSFGWRGYTF